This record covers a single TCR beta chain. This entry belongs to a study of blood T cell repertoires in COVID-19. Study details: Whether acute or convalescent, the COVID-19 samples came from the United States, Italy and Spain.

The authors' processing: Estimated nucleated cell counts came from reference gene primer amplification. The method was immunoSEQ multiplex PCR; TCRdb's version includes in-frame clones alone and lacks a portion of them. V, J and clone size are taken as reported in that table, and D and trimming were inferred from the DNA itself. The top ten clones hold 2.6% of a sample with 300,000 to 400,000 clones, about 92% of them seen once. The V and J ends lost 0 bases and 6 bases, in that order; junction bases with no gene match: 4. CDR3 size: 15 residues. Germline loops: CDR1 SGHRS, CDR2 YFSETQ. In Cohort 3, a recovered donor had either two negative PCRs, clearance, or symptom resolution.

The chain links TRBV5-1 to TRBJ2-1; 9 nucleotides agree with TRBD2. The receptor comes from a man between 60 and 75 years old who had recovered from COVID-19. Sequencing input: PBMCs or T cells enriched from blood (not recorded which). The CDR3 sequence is CASSLALAGFNEQFF. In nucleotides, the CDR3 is TGCGCCAGCAGCTTGGCTCTAGCGGGATTCAATGAGCAGTTCTTC.